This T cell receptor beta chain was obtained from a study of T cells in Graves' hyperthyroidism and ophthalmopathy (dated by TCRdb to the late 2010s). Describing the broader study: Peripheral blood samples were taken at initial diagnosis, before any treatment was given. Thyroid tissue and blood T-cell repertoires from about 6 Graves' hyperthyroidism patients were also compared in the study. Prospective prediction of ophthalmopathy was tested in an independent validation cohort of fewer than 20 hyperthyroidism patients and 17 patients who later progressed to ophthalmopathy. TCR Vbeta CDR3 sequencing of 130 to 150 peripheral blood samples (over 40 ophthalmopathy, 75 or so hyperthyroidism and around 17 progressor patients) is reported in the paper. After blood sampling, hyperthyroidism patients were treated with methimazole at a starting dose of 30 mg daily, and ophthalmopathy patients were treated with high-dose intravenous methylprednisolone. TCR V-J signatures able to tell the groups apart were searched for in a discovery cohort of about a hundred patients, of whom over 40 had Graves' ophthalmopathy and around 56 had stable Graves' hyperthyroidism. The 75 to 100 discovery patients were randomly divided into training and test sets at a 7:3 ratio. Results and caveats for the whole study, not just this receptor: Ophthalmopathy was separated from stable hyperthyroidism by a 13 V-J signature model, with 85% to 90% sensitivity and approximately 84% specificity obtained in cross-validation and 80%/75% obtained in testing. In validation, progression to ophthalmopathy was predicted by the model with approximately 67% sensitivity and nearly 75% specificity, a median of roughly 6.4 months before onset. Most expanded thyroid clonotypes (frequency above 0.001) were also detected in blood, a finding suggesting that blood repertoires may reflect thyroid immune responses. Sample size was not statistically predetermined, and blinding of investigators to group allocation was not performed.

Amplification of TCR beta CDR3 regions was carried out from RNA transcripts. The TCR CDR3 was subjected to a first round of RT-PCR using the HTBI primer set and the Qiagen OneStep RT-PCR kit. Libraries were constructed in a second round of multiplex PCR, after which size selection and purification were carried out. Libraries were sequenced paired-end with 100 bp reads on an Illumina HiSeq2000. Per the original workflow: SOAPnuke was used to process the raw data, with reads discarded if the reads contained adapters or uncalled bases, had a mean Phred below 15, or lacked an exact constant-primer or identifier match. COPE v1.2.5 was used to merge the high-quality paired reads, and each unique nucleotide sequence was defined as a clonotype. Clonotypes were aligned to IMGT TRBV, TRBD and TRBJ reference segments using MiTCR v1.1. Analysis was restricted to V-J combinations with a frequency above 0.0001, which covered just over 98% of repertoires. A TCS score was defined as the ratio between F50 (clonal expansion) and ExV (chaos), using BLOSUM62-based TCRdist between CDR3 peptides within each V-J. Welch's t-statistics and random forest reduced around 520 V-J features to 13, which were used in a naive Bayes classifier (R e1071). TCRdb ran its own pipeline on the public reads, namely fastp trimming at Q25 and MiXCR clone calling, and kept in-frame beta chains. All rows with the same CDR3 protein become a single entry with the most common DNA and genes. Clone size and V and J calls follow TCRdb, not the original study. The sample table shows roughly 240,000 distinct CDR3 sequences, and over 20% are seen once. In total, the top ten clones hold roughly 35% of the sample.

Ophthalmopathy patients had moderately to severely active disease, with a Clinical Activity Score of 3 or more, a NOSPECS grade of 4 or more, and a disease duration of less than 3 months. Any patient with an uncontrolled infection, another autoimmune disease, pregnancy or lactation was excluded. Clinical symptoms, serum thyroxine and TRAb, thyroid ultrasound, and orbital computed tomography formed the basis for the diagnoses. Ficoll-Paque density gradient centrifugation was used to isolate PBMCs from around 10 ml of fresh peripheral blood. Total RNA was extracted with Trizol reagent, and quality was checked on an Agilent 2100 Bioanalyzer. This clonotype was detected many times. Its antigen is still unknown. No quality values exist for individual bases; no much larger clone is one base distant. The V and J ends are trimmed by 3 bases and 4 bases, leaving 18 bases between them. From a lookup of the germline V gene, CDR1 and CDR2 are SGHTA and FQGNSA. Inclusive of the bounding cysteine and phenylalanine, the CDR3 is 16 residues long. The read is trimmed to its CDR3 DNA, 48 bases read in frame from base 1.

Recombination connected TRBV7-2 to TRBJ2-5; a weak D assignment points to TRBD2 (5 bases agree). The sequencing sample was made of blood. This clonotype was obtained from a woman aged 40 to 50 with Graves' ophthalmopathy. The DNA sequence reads TGTGCCAGCAGCTTGGTCTCGGGGAAACCCCCAGAGACCCAGTACTTC. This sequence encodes CASSLVSGKPPETQYF. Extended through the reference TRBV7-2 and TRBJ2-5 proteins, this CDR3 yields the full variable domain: GAGVSQSPSNKVTEKGKDVELRCDPISGHTALYWYRQSLGQGLEFLIYFQGNSAPDKSGLPSDRFSAERTGGSVSTLTIQRTQQEDSAVYLCASSLVSGKPPETQYFGPGTRLLVL.